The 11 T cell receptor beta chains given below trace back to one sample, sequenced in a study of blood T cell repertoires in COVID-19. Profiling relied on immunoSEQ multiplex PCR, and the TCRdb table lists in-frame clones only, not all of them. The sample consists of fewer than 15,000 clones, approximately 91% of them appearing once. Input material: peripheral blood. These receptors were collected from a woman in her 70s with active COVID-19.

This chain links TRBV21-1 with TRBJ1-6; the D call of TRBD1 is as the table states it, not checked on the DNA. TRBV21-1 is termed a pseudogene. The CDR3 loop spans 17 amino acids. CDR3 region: CASSKGPLNSYNSPLHF. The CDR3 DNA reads TGTGCCAGCAGCAAAGGGCCCCTGAACTCCTATAATTCACCCCTCCACTTT.

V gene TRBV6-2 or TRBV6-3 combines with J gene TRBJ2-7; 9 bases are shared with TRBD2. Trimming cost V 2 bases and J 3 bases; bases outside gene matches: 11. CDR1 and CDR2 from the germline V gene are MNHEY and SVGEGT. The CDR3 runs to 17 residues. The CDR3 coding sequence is TGTGCCAGCAGTTACCCCCTTAGCGGGAGCTCTCGCTACGAGCAGTACTTC. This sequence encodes CASSYPLSGSSRYEQYF.

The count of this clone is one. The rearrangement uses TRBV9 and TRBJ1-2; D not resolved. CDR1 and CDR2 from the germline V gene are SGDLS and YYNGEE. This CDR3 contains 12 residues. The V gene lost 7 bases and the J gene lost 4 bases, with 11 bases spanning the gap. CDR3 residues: CASSGGSYGYTF. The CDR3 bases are TGTGCCAGCTCGGGAGGCAGCTATGGCTACACCTTC.

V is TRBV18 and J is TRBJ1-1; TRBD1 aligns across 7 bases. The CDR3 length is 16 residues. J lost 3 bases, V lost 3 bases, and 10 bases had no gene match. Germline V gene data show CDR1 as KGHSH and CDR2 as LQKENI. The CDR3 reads CASSPRQGIMDTEAFF. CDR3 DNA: TGTGCCAGCTCACCCCGACAGGGTATCATGGACACTGAAGCTTTCTTT.

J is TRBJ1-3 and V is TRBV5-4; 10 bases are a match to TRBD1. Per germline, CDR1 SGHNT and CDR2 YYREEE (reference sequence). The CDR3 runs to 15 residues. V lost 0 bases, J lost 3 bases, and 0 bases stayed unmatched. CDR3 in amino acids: CASSLGTGGGNTIYF. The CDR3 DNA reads TGTGCCAGCAGCTTGGGGACAGGGGGTGGAAACACCATATATTTT. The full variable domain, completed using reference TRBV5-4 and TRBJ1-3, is ETGVTQSPTHLIKTRGQQVTLRCSSQSGHNTVSWYQQALGQGPQFIFQYYREEENGRGNFPPRFSGLQFPNYSSELNVNALELDDSALYLCASSLGTGGGNTIYFGEGSWLTVV.

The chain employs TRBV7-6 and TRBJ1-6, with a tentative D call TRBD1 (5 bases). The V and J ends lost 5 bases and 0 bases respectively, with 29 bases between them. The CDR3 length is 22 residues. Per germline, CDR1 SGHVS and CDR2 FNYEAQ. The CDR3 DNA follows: TGTGCCAGCAGCCCCCTATCGATCCCTCACTCGACAGTGTACTCCTATAATTCACCCCTCCACTTT. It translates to CASSPLSIPHSTVYSYNSPLHF.

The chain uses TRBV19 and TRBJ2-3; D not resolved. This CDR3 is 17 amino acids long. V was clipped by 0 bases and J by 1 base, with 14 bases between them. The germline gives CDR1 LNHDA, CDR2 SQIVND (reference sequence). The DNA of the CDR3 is TGTGCCAGTAGTATAGACGCATTCTTGAGAGGCACAGATACGCAGTATTTT. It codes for CASSIDAFLRGTDTQYF. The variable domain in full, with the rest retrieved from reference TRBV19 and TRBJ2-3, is DGGITQSPKYLFRKEGQNVTLSCEQNLNHDAMYWYRQDPGQGLRLIYYSQIVNDFQKGDIAEGYSVSREKKESFPLTVTSAQKNPTAFYLCASSIDAFLRGTDTQYFGPGTRLTVL.

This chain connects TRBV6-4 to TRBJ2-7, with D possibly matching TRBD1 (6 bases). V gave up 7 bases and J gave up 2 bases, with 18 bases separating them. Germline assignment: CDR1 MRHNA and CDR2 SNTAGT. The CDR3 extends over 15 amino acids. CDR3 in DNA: TGTGCCAGCACCGACCAGGGGACCAACGCCTACGAGCAGTACTTC. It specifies CASTDQGTNAYEQYF.

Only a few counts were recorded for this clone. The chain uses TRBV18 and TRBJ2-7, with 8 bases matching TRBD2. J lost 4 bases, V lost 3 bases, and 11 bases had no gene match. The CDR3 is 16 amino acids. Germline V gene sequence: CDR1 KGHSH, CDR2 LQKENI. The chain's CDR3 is CASSPISGSGVYEQYF. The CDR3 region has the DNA TGTGCCAGCTCACCGATAAGCGGGAGCGGAGTTTACGAGCAGTACTTC.

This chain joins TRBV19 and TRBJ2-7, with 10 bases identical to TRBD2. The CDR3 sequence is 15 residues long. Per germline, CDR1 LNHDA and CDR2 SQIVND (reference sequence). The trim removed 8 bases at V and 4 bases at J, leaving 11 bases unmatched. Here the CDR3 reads CASSFLGTSDYEQYF. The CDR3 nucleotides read TGTGCCAGTTCGTTTCTCGGGACTAGCGATTACGAGCAGTACTTC.

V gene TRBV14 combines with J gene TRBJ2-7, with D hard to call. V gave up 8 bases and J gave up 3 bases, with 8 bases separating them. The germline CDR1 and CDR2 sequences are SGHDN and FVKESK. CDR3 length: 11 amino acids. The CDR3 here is CASGFYYEQYF. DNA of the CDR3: TGTGCCAGCGGTTTCTACTACGAGCAGTACTTC.